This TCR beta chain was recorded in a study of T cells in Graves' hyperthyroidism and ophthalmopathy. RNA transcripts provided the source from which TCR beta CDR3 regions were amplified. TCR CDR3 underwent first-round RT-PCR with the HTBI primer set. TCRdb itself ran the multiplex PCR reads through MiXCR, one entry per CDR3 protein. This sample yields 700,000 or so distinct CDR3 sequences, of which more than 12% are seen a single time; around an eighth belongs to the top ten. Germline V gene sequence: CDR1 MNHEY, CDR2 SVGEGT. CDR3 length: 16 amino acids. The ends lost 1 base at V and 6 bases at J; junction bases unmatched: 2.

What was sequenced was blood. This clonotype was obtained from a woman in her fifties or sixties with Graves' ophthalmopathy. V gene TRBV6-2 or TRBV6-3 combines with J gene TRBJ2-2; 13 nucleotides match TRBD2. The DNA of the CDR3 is TGTGCCAGCAGTTACTGGACTAGCGGGAGTTCCGGGGAGCTGTTTTTT. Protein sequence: CASSYWTSGSSGELFF.